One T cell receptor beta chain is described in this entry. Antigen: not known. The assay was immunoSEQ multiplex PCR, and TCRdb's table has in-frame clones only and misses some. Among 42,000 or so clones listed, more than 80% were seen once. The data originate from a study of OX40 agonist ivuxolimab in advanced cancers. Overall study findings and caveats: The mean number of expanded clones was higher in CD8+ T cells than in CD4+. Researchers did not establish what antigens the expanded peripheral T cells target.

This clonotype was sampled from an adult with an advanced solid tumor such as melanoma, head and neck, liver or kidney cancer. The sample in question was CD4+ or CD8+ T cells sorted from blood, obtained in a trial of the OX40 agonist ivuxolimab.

CDR3 region: CASSLVGGRVQETQYF. CDR3 nucleotides: TGCGCCAGCAGCTTGGTGGGCGGGAGGGTTCAAGAGACCCAGTACTTC. V is TRBV5-1 and J is TRBJ2-5, with 9 bases fitting TRBD2. V lost 0 bases to trimming and J lost 2 bases; unmatched junction nucleotides: 5. The CDR3 has 16 residues. Germline V gene sequence: CDR1 SGHRS, CDR2 YFSETQ.